This T cell receptor (beta chain) was captured by sequencing in a study of beta chain features in type 1 diabetes. Since all of the isolated RNA was reverse transcribed, expressed TCRB transcripts were what got sequenced. The method was immunoSEQ multiplex PCR; TCRdb's version includes in-frame clones alone and lacks a portion of them. The profile covers some 200,000 clones, with about a tenth appearing a single time and over 1% taken by the ten largest. The germline V gene encodes CDR1 GTSNPN and CDR2 SVGIG (reference sequence). V was trimmed by 7 bases and J by 3 bases, leaving 23 bases between them. This CDR3 has 16 residues.

The specimen was central memory CD4+ T cells from blood. This clonotype originated in a man aged 18 to 35 in good health. This chain connects TRBV30 to TRBJ2-3; D assignment may be TRBD1 or TRBD2 (6 bases each). CDR3 sequence (DNA): TGTGCCTTTGCTACAGGGTCTGGCGGAGGGACAGATACGCAGTATTTT. It encodes CAFATGSGGGTDTQYF.